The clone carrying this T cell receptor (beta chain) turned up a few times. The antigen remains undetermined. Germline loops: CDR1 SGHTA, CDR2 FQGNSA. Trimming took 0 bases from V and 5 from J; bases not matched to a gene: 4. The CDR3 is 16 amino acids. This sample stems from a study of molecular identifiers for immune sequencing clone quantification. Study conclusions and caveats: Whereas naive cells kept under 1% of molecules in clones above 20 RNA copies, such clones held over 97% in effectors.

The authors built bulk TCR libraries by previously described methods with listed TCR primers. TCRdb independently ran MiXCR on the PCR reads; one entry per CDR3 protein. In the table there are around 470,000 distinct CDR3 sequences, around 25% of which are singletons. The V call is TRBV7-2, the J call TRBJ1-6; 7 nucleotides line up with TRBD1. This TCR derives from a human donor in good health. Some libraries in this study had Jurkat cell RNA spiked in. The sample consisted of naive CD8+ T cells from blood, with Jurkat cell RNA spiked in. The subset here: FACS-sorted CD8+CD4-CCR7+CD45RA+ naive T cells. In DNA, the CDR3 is TGTGCCAGCAGCTTAGCGGGGGACAGCCATAATTCACCCCTCCACTTT. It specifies CASSLAGDSHNSPLHF.